The rows below give T cell receptor beta chains drawn from one sample of a study of cytomegalovirus exposure and HLA in healthy donors. Method: immunoSEQ multiplex PCR; TCRdb's copy keeps in-frame clones and lacks some. Of about 200,000 clones in the sample, 75% to 90% were seen once. Sequences were obtained from PBMCs. The receptors derive from a woman in her forties or fifties in good health and CMV-seropositive. Both conserved end residues are part of each CDR3. A D gene is named only where the DNA matches it firmly. Clone size appears in some rows only: once, few, many, or a class for an expanded clone.

J,size,V,D,DNA,CDR3
TRBJ1-1,few,TRBV27,.,TGTGCCAGCAGTTTACGGGGGATCGCTGAAGCTTTCTTT,CASSLRGIAEAFF
TRBJ2-5,.,TRBV11-3,TRBD1,TGTGCCAGCAGTCGGGACAGGGGAGAGACCCAGTACTTC,CASSRDRGETQYF
TRBJ1-2,.,TRBV2,TRBD1,TGTGCCAGCAGTGGGGACAGGGTCGACTATGGCTACACCTTC,CASSGDRVDYGYTF
TRBJ2-5,.,TRBV5-1,.,TGCGCCAGCAGCTTGTCTCGCGGGGCAAAAGAGACCCAGTACTTC,CASSLSRGAKETQYF
TRBJ1-2,.,TRBV4-1,TRBD1,TGCGCCAGCAGCCAGGGACAGGGGTATGGCTACACCTTC,CASSQGQGYGYTF
TRBJ1-2,.,TRBV5-4,TRBD1,TGTGCCAGCAGCCCAGTCGGGACAGGGGAGGGCTACACCTTC,CASSPVGTGEGYTF
TRBJ2-1,.,TRBV10-3,TRBD2,TGTGCCATCCAGGCTAGCGGTTATTTGAATGAGCAGTTCTTC,CAIQASGYLNEQFF
TRBJ2-6,.,TRBV30,TRBD1,TGTGCCTGGGGACAGGAACTTTCCTCTGGGGCCAACGTCCTGACTTTC,CAWGQELSSGANVLTF
TRBJ1-1,.,TRBV29-1,TRBD1,TGCAGCGTTGAAGGCCAACGACAGGGGGCATCAACTGAAGCTTTCTTT,CSVEGQRQGASTEAFF
TRBJ1-3,.,TRBV6-6,.,TGTGCCAGCAGTTACTCAATCGGAGGCGGAAACACCATATATTTT,CASSYSIGGGNTIYF
TRBJ1-1,.,TRBV10-1,.,TGCGCCAGCAGTGGACACATGAACACTGAAGCTTTCTTT,CASSGHMNTEAFF
TRBJ2-5,.,TRBV7-2,TRBD1,TGTGCCAGCAGCGGGAGACAGGGGCGGGAGACCCAGTACTTC,CASSGRQGRETQYF
TRBJ2-5,once,TRBV19,TRBD2,TGTGCCACCAGCGGGGGGTCTGGGGAGACCCAGTACTTC,CATSGGSGETQYF
TRBJ2-1,.,TRBV7-2,TRBD2,TGTGCCAGCAGACGGGCGGGAGGTAAGTCCTACAATGAGCAGTTCTTC,CASRRAGGKSYNEQFF
TRBJ1-4,once,TRBV19,.,TGTGCCAGTACTATGACCGGGGCAACTAATGAAAAACTGTTTTTT,CASTMTGATNEKLFF
TRBJ2-1,.,TRBV4-1,TRBD2,TGCGCCAGCAGCCAAGATAGCCCTAGCGGCCCCTTCAATGAGCAGTTCTTC,CASSQDSPSGPFNEQFF
TRBJ2-7,.,TRBV4-3,.,TGCGCCAGCAGCCAAGATCTAGGAACGTACGAGCAGTACTTC,CASSQDLGTYEQYF
TRBJ2-5,.,TRBV18,TRBD1,TGTGCCAGCTCACCTCAGGGACAGGGTGAGACCCAGTACTTC,CASSPQGQGETQYF
TRBJ2-7,once,TRBV18,TRBD1,TGTGCCAGCTCAGATAAACAGGGACAGTCCTACGAGCAGTACTTC,CASSDKQGQSYEQYF
TRBJ2-5,.,TRBV27,.,TGTGCCAGCAGTTTAGGGTTGGGGGCCTGGGAGACCCAGTACTTC,CASSLGLGAWETQYF
TRBJ2-7,.,TRBV7-2,TRBD1,TGTGCCAGCAGCCCGGCCGGGACAGATTACTACGAGCAGTACTTC,CASSPAGTDYYEQYF
TRBJ1-4,.,TRBV19,.,TGTGCCAGTAGTAATACAGGGATGGATGAAAAACTGTTTTTT,CASSNTGMDEKLFF
TRBJ2-7,.,TRBV27,TRBD2,TGTGCCAGCAGTTTACAGTGGGGAGGGGCCCTTGGGTCCTACGAGCAGTACTTC,CASSLQWGGALGSYEQYF
TRBJ2-7,once,TRBV7-6,TRBD2,TGTGCCAGCAGCCCAATTCCGAGCGGGGGATCCTACGAGCAGTACTTC,CASSPIPSGGSYEQYF
TRBJ2-3,once,TRBV5-6,.,TGTGCCAGCAGCTTGTTAACAGGCGCTCCGAGGGATACGCAGTATTTT,CASSLLTGAPRDTQYF
TRBJ2-3,.,TRBV19,.,TGTGCCAGTAGTATAGCCAGGAGCACAGATACGCAGTATTTT,CASSIARSTDTQYF
TRBJ1-6,few,TRBV5-6,.,TGTGCCAGCAGCTTAGGACAGAGATCTTCACCCCTCCACTTT,CASSLGQRSSPLHF
TRBJ2-5,.,TRBV20-1,.,TGCAGTGCAACGCGGGAAGAGACCCAGTACTTC,CSATREETQYF
TRBJ2-7,.,TRBV28,.,TGTGCCAGCAGCACAGATGGGAGGGGGGACGGCTACGAGCAGTACTTC,CASSTDGRGDGYEQYF
TRBJ2-2,.,TRBV5-1,TRBD1,TGCGCCAGCAGCTACAGGGGGAACACCGGGGAGCTGTTTTTT,CASSYRGNTGELFF
TRBJ2-3,.,TRBV25-1,TRBD1,TGTGCCAGCAGTGAATATCGACAGGGAACGCAGTATTTT,CASSEYRQGTQYF
TRBJ2-6,.,TRBV29-1,TRBD2,TGCAGCGTTGCTGACGGCGGGAGGGCCTGGACTGGGGCCAACGTCCTGACTTTC,CSVADGGRAWTGANVLTF
TRBJ2-5,.,TRBV7-9,TRBD1,TGTGCCAGCAGTACAGCCGGGACAGCCGCCGCGGAGACCCAGTACTTC,CASSTAGTAAAETQYF
TRBJ1-1,.,TRBV5-6,TRBD1,TGTGCCAGCAGCGTCGACAGGGGATTCATGCAAGCTTTCTTT,CASSVDRGFMQAFF
TRBJ2-7,.,TRBV5-1,.,TGCGCCAGCAGCTTGGTAGGGGGCGAGCAGTACTTC,CASSLVGGEQYF
TRBJ2-2,.,TRBV19,TRBD1,TGTGCCACGAGATCGCAGGGGGCGAACACCGGGGAGCTGTTTTTT,CATRSQGANTGELFF
TRBJ2-1,.,TRBV28,TRBD2,TGTGCCAGCAGTTTATCGCGGGAGGGAGGGCAGTTCTTC,CASSLSREGGQFF
TRBJ1-4,.,TRBV6-1,.,TGTGCCAGCAGCCCCACCAGGGCAGGAGAAAAACTGTTTTTT,CASSPTRAGEKLFF
TRBJ2-5,.,TRBV28,TRBD1,TGTGCCAGCACCTCACAGGGGAGAGAGACCCAGTACTTC,CASTSQGRETQYF
TRBJ2-7,.,TRBV7-2,TRBD2,TGTGCCAGCAAGTCCAGCGGGGGTGTCTACGAGCAGTACTTC,CASKSSGGVYEQYF
TRBJ1-4,.,TRBV6-5,TRBD1,TGTGCCAGCAGTTACTCAAAGTGGGACAGGGAGGAAAAACTGTTTTTT,CASSYSKWDREEKLFF
TRBJ2-1,few,TRBV11-3,.,TGTGCCAGCAGCCCCGACACGTACAATGAGCAGTTCTTC,CASSPDTYNEQFF
TRBJ2-1,.,TRBV19,TRBD2,TGTGCCAGTAGTATAGCCGGCAGGGAGGGTGAGCAGTTCTTC,CASSIAGREGEQFF
TRBJ2-7,.,TRBV7-6,.,TGTGCCAGCAGCCCGCGGGACAGTCTCGGGGGTGAGCAGTACTTC,CASSPRDSLGGEQYF
TRBJ2-1,.,TRBV19,TRBD2,TGTGCCAGCCGCATAGCGGGAGGATACAATGAGCAGTTCTTC,CASRIAGGYNEQFF
TRBJ1-2,.,TRBV6-5,.,TGTGCCAGCAGAGAAACAGGGAGCTACACCTTC,CASRETGSYTF
TRBJ1-6,few,TRBV2,.,TGTGCCAGCATCCCGGACACGACCCATAATTCACCCCTCCACTTT,CASIPDTTHNSPLHF
TRBJ2-7,.,TRBV27,.,TGTGCCAGCAGCCCCCAGCTAGCAGGATACGAGCAGTACTTC,CASSPQLAGYEQYF
TRBJ2-3,.,TRBV5-4,.,TGTGCCAGCAGCCAGGGGTTTATGGGCACAGATACGCAGTATTTT,CASSQGFMGTDTQYF
TRBJ2-7,.,TRBV5-1,.,TGCGCCAGCAGCTTGGGCGGGTCGCAGATCGGCGAGCAGTACTTC,CASSLGGSQIGEQYF
TRBJ1-2,.,TRBV18,TRBD1,TGTGCCAGCTCACTCCCGGACAGGGAGGGTAACTATGGCTACACCTTC,CASSLPDREGNYGYTF
TRBJ2-1,.,TRBV7-2,.,TGTGCCAGCAGCTTACGGGGGGCGGGCGCCTCCTACAATGAGCAGTTCTTC,CASSLRGAGASYNEQFF
TRBJ2-1,few,TRBV9,.,TGTGCCAGCAGCTTAGTCTATTTTAATGAGCAGTTCTTC,CASSLVYFNEQFF
TRBJ1-2,once,TRBV9,.,TGTGCCAGCAGTGAGGGAGGCAACTATGGCTACACCTTC,CASSEGGNYGYTF
TRBJ2-2,once,TRBV25-1,TRBD1,TGTGCCAGCAGTGAATATAGGGCAGGGGGCAACACCGGGGAGCTGTTTTTT,CASSEYRAGGNTGELFF